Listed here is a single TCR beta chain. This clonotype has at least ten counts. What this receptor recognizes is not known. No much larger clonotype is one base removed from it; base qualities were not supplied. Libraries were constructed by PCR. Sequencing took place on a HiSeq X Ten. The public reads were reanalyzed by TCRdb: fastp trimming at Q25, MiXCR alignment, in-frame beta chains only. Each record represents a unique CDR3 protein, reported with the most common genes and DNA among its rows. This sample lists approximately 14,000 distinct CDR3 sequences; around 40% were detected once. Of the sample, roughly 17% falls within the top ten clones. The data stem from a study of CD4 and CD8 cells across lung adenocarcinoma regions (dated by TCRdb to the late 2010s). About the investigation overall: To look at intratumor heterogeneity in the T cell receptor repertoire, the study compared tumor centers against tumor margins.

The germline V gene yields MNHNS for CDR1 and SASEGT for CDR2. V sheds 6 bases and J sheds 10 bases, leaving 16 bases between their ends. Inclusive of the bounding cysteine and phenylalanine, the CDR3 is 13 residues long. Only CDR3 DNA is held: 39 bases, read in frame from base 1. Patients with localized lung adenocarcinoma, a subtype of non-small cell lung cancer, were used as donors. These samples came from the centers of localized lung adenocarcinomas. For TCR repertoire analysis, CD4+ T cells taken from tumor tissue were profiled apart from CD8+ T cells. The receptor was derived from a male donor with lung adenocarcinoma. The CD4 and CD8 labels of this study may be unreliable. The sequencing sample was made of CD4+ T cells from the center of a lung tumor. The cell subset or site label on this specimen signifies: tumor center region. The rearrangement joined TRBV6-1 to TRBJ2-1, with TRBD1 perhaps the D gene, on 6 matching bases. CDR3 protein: CASSLDRKYEQFF. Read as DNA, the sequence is TGTGCCAGCAGCCTGGACAGAAAATACGAGCAGTTCTTC.